This TCR beta chain was documented in a study of cytomegalovirus exposure and HLA in healthy donors. Points on this clone: This same CDR3 is encoded by further DNA sequences in the sample.

This CDR3 contains 14 residues. The germline V gene encodes CDR1 MDHEN and CDR2 SYDVKM. V dropped 3 bases and J dropped 3; count of bases not matched to a gene: 2. Both 60 Vbeta primers and 13 Jbeta primers went into the PCR. Assay: immunoSEQ multiplex PCR; the TCRdb copy retains only in-frame clones and omits some. This table has more than 40,000 clones, more than 45% appearing once. The TCR was taken from a man aged 60-69 years in good health and CMV-seronegative. This rearrangement joins TRBV28 to TRBJ2-7; 10 bases map to TRBD1. Input material: PBMCs. This chain's CDR3 is CASSLRTGGYEQYF. DNA of the CDR3: TGTGCCAGCAGTTTGAGGACAGGGGGCTACGAGCAGTACTTC.